The 2 T cell receptor beta chains reported below all come from one sample, sequenced in a study of control samples from healthy donors and cancer patients. Produced via immunoSEQ multiplex PCR; TCRdb's table is partial and in-frame only. Of roughly 130,000 clones listed, around 93% are singletons. The sequencing sample was made of blood. All receptors come from a man younger than 35 in good health.

This chain joins TRBV27 and TRBJ1-2, with 9 bases that match TRBD1. This CDR3 contains 15 residues. The germline CDR1 and CDR2 sequences are MNHEY and SMNVEV (reference sequence). With 5 bases clipped from V and 4 bases from J, the junction kept 8 bases outside the gene matches. The CDR3 DNA sequence: TGTGCCAGCAGTCCGCCGGGACAGGGTTTCTATGGCTACACCTTC. Protein sequence: CASSPPGQGFYGYTF.

The chain combines TRBV7-3 with TRBJ1-1; D gene ambiguous. Per the germline V gene, CDR1 is SGHTA and CDR2 is FQGTGA. Between the trimmed V and J ends, which lost 2 bases and 0 bases, there was a span of 7 bases. The CDR3 totals 14 residues. For the CDR3, the DNA is TGTGCCAGCAGCTTAGGGGAGATGAACACTGAAGCTTTCTTT. It codes for CASSLGEMNTEAFF.